This is a list of T cell receptor beta chains from one sample in a study of cytomegalovirus exposure and HLA in healthy donors. Repertoires were generated with immunoSEQ multiplex PCR, while TCRdb's copy carries only in-frame clones and drops some. Here the sample spans approximately 190,000 clones, approximately 80% being singletons. Sequenced: PBMCs. These TCRs come from a woman aged 25 to 39 in good health and CMV-seropositive. The CDR3 runs from the conserved cysteine through the conserved F or W. The D gene is left open where the match is weak. Part of the rows lack a size; the others show once, few, many or a class for expanded clones.

CDR3aa: CASSIDSQGQYF
CDR3nt: TGTGCCAGTAGTATAGATTCGCAGGGCCAGTATTTT
v_gene: TRBV19
abundance: NA
j_gene: TRBJ2-3
d_gene: NA

CDR3aa: CASSSGHSNEKLFF
CDR3nt: TGTGCCAGCAGCTCGGGACACTCTAATGAAAAACTGTTTTTT
v_gene: TRBV11-3
abundance: NA
j_gene: TRBJ1-4
d_gene: NA

CDR3aa: CASSIEWGDYEQYF
CDR3nt: TGCGCCAGCAGCATAGAGTGGGGGGACTACGAGCAGTACTTC
v_gene: TRBV5-1
abundance: NA
j_gene: TRBJ2-7
d_gene: NA

CDR3aa: CASGEYGSTRDTQYF
CDR3nt: TGTGCCAGCGGAGAGTACGGATCTACCCGGGATACGCAGTATTTT
v_gene: TRBV21-1
abundance: NA
j_gene: TRBJ2-3
d_gene: NA

CDR3aa: CASSSSLSGASTDTQYF
CDR3nt: TGTGCCAGCAGCTCCTCTCTCAGTGGGGCTAGCACAGATACGCAGTATTTT
v_gene: TRBV11-2
abundance: NA
j_gene: TRBJ2-3
d_gene: NA

CDR3aa: CASSPWRGRGLDGYTF
CDR3nt: TGTGCCAGCAGCCCCTGGAGGGGCCGAGGTTTGGATGGCTACACCTTC
v_gene: TRBV27
abundance: NA
j_gene: TRBJ1-2
d_gene: NA

CDR3aa: CASSRAGWRNSPLHF
CDR3nt: TGTGCCAGCAGCCGCGCGGGGTGGCGTAATTCACCCCTCCACTTT
v_gene: TRBV11-2
abundance: NA
j_gene: TRBJ1-6
d_gene: NA

CDR3aa: CASSEKLFFNSPLHF
CDR3nt: TGCGCCAGCTCCGAGAAACTTTTTTTTAATTCACCCCTCCACTTT
v_gene: TRBV5-1
abundance: NA
j_gene: TRBJ1-6
d_gene: NA

CDR3aa: CASSEGGGSYNEQFF
CDR3nt: TGTGCCAGCAGTGAAGGGGGGGGGTCCTACAATGAGCAGTTCTTC
v_gene: TRBV6-1
abundance: NA
j_gene: TRBJ2-1
d_gene: TRBD2

CDR3aa: CASSPRVWNTEAFF
CDR3nt: TGTGCCAGCAGCCCTCGGGTTTGGAACACTGAAGCTTTCTTT
v_gene: TRBV5-5
abundance: NA
j_gene: TRBJ1-1
d_gene: NA

CDR3aa: CASTRTSGATGELFF
CDR3nt: TGTGCCAGCACCCGGACTAGCGGAGCTACCGGGGAGCTGTTTTTT
v_gene: TRBV6-4
abundance: NA
j_gene: TRBJ2-2
d_gene: TRBD2

CDR3aa: CASMRGNGGNQPQHF
CDR3nt: TGTGCCAGCATGCGGGGGAATGGGGGCAATCAGCCCCAGCATTTT
v_gene: TRBV2
abundance: NA
j_gene: TRBJ1-5
d_gene: NA

CDR3aa: CASSLTAHYGYTF
CDR3nt: TGTGCCAGCAGCTTAACAGCCCACTATGGCTACACCTTC
v_gene: TRBV11-2
abundance: NA
j_gene: TRBJ1-2
d_gene: NA

CDR3aa: CASSLWGGSYNEQFF
CDR3nt: TGTGCCAGCAGCCTTTGGGGAGGGTCATACAATGAGCAGTTCTTC
v_gene: TRBV7-6
abundance: few
j_gene: TRBJ2-1
d_gene: TRBD2

CDR3aa: CASSIRDRGDYGYTF
CDR3nt: TGTGCCAGCAGCATCCGGGACAGGGGGGACTATGGCTACACCTTC
v_gene: TRBV11-3
abundance: few
j_gene: TRBJ1-2
d_gene: TRBD1

CDR3aa: CASSRPGLRVRGAQHF
CDR3nt: TGTGCCAGCAGCCGCCCGGGACTGAGGGTGCGTGGGGCCCAGCATTTT
v_gene: TRBV28
abundance: NA
j_gene: TRBJ1-5
d_gene: NA

CDR3aa: CASSVGGVGNTEAFF
CDR3nt: TGTGCCAGCAGCGTAGGGGGGGTTGGGAACACTGAAGCTTTCTTT
v_gene: TRBV9
abundance: NA
j_gene: TRBJ1-1
d_gene: NA

CDR3aa: CASSLRQGADTQYF
CDR3nt: TGTGCCAGCAGCCTAAGACAGGGCGCAGATACGCAGTATTTT
v_gene: TRBV7-3
abundance: NA
j_gene: TRBJ2-3
d_gene: TRBD1

CDR3aa: CASTVGELFF
CDR3nt: TGTGCCAGTACGGTCGGGGAGCTGTTTTTT
v_gene: TRBV19
abundance: once
j_gene: TRBJ2-2
d_gene: NA

CDR3aa: CSSSLRELGEQYF
CDR3nt: TGTTCCAGCAGCTTAAGGGAACTAGGGGAGCAGTACTTC
v_gene: TRBV7-9
abundance: NA
j_gene: TRBJ2-7
d_gene: NA

CDR3aa: CASSLRLAQETQYF
CDR3nt: TGCGCCAGCAGCTTGAGGCTAGCCCAAGAGACCCAGTACTTC
v_gene: TRBV5-1
abundance: NA
j_gene: TRBJ2-5
d_gene: NA

CDR3aa: CASSLDSGFTNEKLFF
CDR3nt: TGTGCCAGCAGCTTGGATTCCGGGTTCACTAATGAAAAACTGTTTTTT
v_gene: TRBV5-4
abundance: NA
j_gene: TRBJ1-4
d_gene: NA

CDR3aa: CASTGDRSHEAFF
CDR3nt: TGTGCCAGTACGGGGGATCGTTCACATGAAGCTTTCTTT
v_gene: TRBV19
abundance: few
j_gene: TRBJ1-1
d_gene: NA

CDR3aa: CASSFDRDSYYEQYF
CDR3nt: TGTGCCAGTAGTTTCGACCGGGACAGCTACTACGAGCAGTACTTC
v_gene: TRBV19
abundance: NA
j_gene: TRBJ2-7
d_gene: TRBD1

CDR3aa: CASSTRREITDTQYF
CDR3nt: TGTGCCAGTAGTACTCGACGGGAGATCACAGATACGCAGTATTTT
v_gene: TRBV19
abundance: NA
j_gene: TRBJ2-3
d_gene: NA

CDR3aa: CASSEGHLTDTQYF
CDR3nt: TGTGCCAGCAGCGAGGGACACCTCACAGATACGCAGTATTTT
v_gene: TRBV9
abundance: once
j_gene: TRBJ2-3
d_gene: NA

CDR3aa: CASSYRAGAKNIQYF
CDR3nt: TGTGCCAGCAGTTACCGTGCGGGGGCCAAAAACATTCAGTACTTC
v_gene: TRBV6-5
abundance: NA
j_gene: TRBJ2-4
d_gene: NA

CDR3aa: CASSILGQGSNEQYF
CDR3nt: TGTGCCAGTAGTATCCTCGGGCAGGGGTCAAACGAGCAGTACTTC
v_gene: TRBV19
abundance: NA
j_gene: TRBJ2-7
d_gene: NA

CDR3aa: CASSLGLAGSYEQYF
CDR3nt: TGCGCCAGCAGTTTAGGACTAGCGGGGAGCTACGAGCAGTACTTC
v_gene: TRBV5-1
abundance: NA
j_gene: TRBJ2-7
d_gene: TRBD2

CDR3aa: CASSRDSQIYGYTF
CDR3nt: TGTGCCAGCAGTCGGGACAGCCAGATTTATGGCTACACCTTC
v_gene: TRBV28
abundance: NA
j_gene: TRBJ1-2
d_gene: TRBD1

CDR3aa: CASMLTSAYNEQFF
CDR3nt: TGCGCCAGCATGCTGACTAGCGCTTACAATGAGCAGTTCTTC
v_gene: TRBV5-1
abundance: NA
j_gene: TRBJ2-1
d_gene: TRBD2

CDR3aa: CASSNLDRETEAFF
CDR3nt: TGTGCCAGCAGTAACCTCGACAGGGAGACTGAAGCTTTCTTT
v_gene: TRBV6-5
abundance: once
j_gene: TRBJ1-1
d_gene: TRBD1

CDR3aa: CASSVWTGSATEAFF
CDR3nt: TGTGCCAGCAGTGTATGGACAGGGTCGGCCACTGAAGCTTTCTTT
v_gene: TRBV6-1
abundance: NA
j_gene: TRBJ1-1
d_gene: TRBD1

CDR3aa: CASRLVSREVQSSSYNEQFF
CDR3nt: TGTGCAAGTCGCTTAGTCTCGCGGGAGGTACAATCGAGCTCCTACAATGAGCAGTTCTTC
v_gene: TRBV12-2
abundance: NA
j_gene: TRBJ2-1
d_gene: NA

CDR3aa: CATSREPGYDGSSSYNEQFF
CDR3nt: TGTGCCACCAGCAGAGAGCCGGGGTATGACGGGTCTAGCTCCTACAATGAGCAGTTCTTC
v_gene: TRBV15
abundance: NA
j_gene: TRBJ2-1
d_gene: NA

CDR3aa: CASSFPQGESWGGYTF
CDR3nt: TGTGCCAGCAGCTTCCCACAGGGGGAATCATGGGGCGGCTACACCTTC
v_gene: TRBV7-9
abundance: NA
j_gene: TRBJ1-2
d_gene: TRBD1

CDR3aa: CAWSETGFYGYTF
CDR3nt: TGTGCCTGGAGTGAAACAGGCTTCTATGGCTACACCTTC
v_gene: TRBV30
abundance: few
j_gene: TRBJ1-2
d_gene: NA